Shown below are 22 T cell receptor beta chains from a single sample sequenced in a study of cytomegalovirus exposure and HLA in healthy donors. Primers included in the PCR were 60 Vbeta and 13 Jbeta primers. Assay used: immunoSEQ multiplex PCR; TCRdb lists only in-frame clones, some missing. The sample has about 130,000 clones, 78% seen once. The specimen sequenced was PBMCs. These receptor sequences come from a young woman in good health and CMV-seronegative.

The rearrangement joins TRBV7-8 to TRBJ2-1, with 9 bases that match TRBD2. The CDR3 is made up of 15 amino acids. V gave up 1 base and J gave up 5 bases; unmatched junction bases: 3. From germline, CDR1 is SGHVS and CDR2 FQNEAQ. CDR3 sequence reads: CASSLGLAGNNEQFF. CDR3 DNA sequence: TGTGCCAGCAGCTTAGGGCTAGCGGGGAACAATGAGCAGTTCTTC.

A few counts support this clone. The rearrangement uses TRBV30 and TRBJ2-7, with D perhaps TRBD2 (5 bases). Per the germline V gene, CDR1 is GTSNPN and CDR2 is SVGIG (reference sequence). The V and J ends lost 7 bases and 2 bases respectively, with 15 bases between them. This CDR3 comprises 13 residues. The CDR3 is CASDGRAPYEQYF. The CDR3, as DNA: TGTGCCTCCGATGGGCGGGCCCCCTACGAGCAGTACTTC.

This sequence joins TRBV12-2 and TRBJ2-7; TRBD2, the table's D call, was not compared with the DNA. TRBV12-2 is tagged as a pseudogene. The CDR3 has 16 amino acids. The CDR3 DNA follows: TGTGCAAGTCGAAAGAGGACTAGCCAAACAGTCTACGAGCAGTACTTC. Amino acid sequence: CASRKRTSQTVYEQYF.

In its sample, this clone was seen once. The chain is built from TRBV2 and TRBJ2-6, with D possibly matching TRBD1 (5 bases). From germline, CDR1 is SNHLY and CDR2 FYNNEI. The CDR3 loop spans 14 amino acids. V lost 7 bases and J lost 0, with 7 bases in between. CDR3 loop: CASNQGSGANVLTF. Here the CDR3 DNA reads TGTGCCAGCAACCAGGGCTCTGGGGCCAACGTCCTGACTTTC.

The chain is built from TRBV5-4 and TRBJ2-1, with 10 bases aligning to TRBD2. The CDR3 is 17 residues long. The V gene end was trimmed by 4 bases and the J gene end by 1 base; junction bases not matched to a gene: 8. Per the germline V gene, CDR1 is SGHNT and CDR2 is YYREEE (reference sequence). CDR3 sequence (DNA): TGTGCCAGCAGCGTATCCACAGCGGGAGGGTCCTACAATGAGCAGTTCTTC. Residues: CASSVSTAGGSYNEQFF.

The V gene is TRBV14, the J gene TRBJ2-1; D remains ambiguous. Germline V gene lookup returns CDR1 SGHDN and CDR2 FVKESK. V shed 3 bases and J shed 3 bases, with 6 bases lying between them. The CDR3 has 13 residues. Here the CDR3 reads CASSHLFYNEQFF. The DNA of the CDR3 is TGTGCCAGCAGCCACTTGTTCTACAATGAGCAGTTCTTC.

The chain has TRBV7-9 and TRBJ2-1, with 11 bases fitting TRBD1. This CDR3 is built from 14 residues. The germline V gene has CDR1 SEHNR and CDR2 FQNEAQ (reference sequence). Trimming removed 4 bases from V and 9 bases from J; junction bases left unmatched: 5. The CDR3 sequence: CASSWDRGTIEQFF. DNA for the CDR3: TGTGCCAGCAGCTGGGACAGGGGGACTATTGAGCAGTTCTTC.

V usage is TRBV5-1 and J usage is TRBJ2-3, with 10 bases aligning to TRBD2. This CDR3 is built from 18 residues. With 0 bases clipped from V and 3 bases from J, the junction kept 10 bases outside the gene matches. Looked up from germline, CDR1 is SGHRS and CDR2 is YFSETQ. CDR3 DNA: TGCGCCAGCAGCTTGGGTCTGTCTAGCGGGAGAAGGACAGATACGCAGTATTTT. It encodes CASSLGLSSGRRTDTQYF.

The chain combines TRBV18 with TRBJ2-6; 8 nucleotides match TRBD1. In germline, CDR1 is KGHSH, CDR2 LQKENI. The CDR3 sequence is 17 residues long. V shed 3 bases and J 7 bases; nucleotides not matched to a gene: 11. The CDR3 loop is CASSPSTGTGIANVLTF. The CDR3 bases are TGTGCCAGCTCACCTAGTACCGGGACAGGAATTGCCAACGTCCTGACTTTC.

This chain links TRBV30 with TRBJ1-4; 9 bases map to TRBD1. Germline CDR1 is GTSNPN and CDR2 is SVGIG (reference sequence). This CDR3 comprises 15 residues. The V and J ends lost 1 base and 8 bases, in that order; junction bases with no gene match: 8. CDR3 residues: CAWSAIGTGREKLFF. The DNA of the CDR3 is TGTGCCTGGAGTGCGATAGGGACAGGGCGCGAAAAACTGTTTTTT.

Only a few counts were recorded for this clone. The J gene is TRBJ2-2, the V gene TRBV30; 11 bases are shared with TRBD2. This CDR3 region has 14 residues. After removal of 3 bases from V and 5 bases from J, the junction contained 2 bases not matched to a gene. CDR1 GTSNPN and CDR2 SVGIG come from the germline V gene (reference sequence). The CDR3 bases are TGTGCCTGGAGGACTAGCGGGGCTACCGGGGAGCTGTTTTTT. Its protein is CAWRTSGATGELFF. Full variable domain (remainder filled in from reference TRBV30 and TRBJ2-2): SQTIHQWPATLVQPVGSPLSLECTVEGTSNPNLYWYRQAAGRGLQLLFYSVGIGQISSEVPQNLSASRPQDRQFILSSKKLLLSDSGFYLCAWRTSGATGELFFGEGSRLTVL.

The DNA of the CDR3 is TGTGCCAGCAGCTTTGGGGGCATCGGGAACACTGAAGCTTTCTTT. It translates to CASSFGGIGNTEAFF. The V and J genes are TRBV7-8 and TRBJ1-1, with D perhaps TRBD1 (6 bases). CDR3 length: 15 residues. In germline, CDR1 is SGHVS, CDR2 FQNEAQ. Trimming took 3 bases from V and 1 from J, leaving 12 bases between them.

J is TRBJ1-4 and V is TRBV18; D gene unclear. CDR1 and CDR2 from the germline V gene are KGHSH and LQKENI. Trimming removed 1 base at V and 8 bases at J, with 14 bases between. The CDR3 runs 15 residues. The CDR3 nucleotides read TGTGCCAGCTCACCACAGGCCCCGGGGTACGAAAAACTGTTTTTT. Protein: CASSPQAPGYEKLFF.

The chain couples TRBV4-2 to TRBJ1-2; the match to TRBD1 covers 10 bases. With V trimmed by 4 bases and J by 0 bases, 5 bases remained unmatched. Germline-derived CDR1 and CDR2 are LGHNA and YNFKEQ. The CDR3 length is 16 residues. CDR3 nucleotide sequence: TGTGCCAGCAGCCCTACCGGACAGGGGGCTAACTATGGCTACACCTTC. It codes for CASSPTGQGANYGYTF.

CDR3 sequence (DNA): TGTGCCAGTAGTGCCTTTGCGGGAGTGGGCACAGATACGCAGTATTTT. This sequence encodes CASSAFAGVGTDTQYF. The gene calls are TRBV19 and TRBJ2-3; 7 bases align to TRBD2. CDR1 and CDR2 (germline): LNHDA, SQIVND (reference sequence). This CDR3 is 16 amino acids long. The ends lost 5 bases at V and 1 base at J; junction bases unmatched: 9.

This clone was picked up a small number of times. The CDR3 nucleotides are TGTGCCAGCAGCCTAGGGACTTTGAGCTCCTACAATGAGCAGTTCTTC. Translating it yields CASSLGTLSSYNEQFF. The chain uses TRBV4-2 and TRBJ2-1; D possibly corresponds to TRBD2 (6 bases). Trimming took off 4 bases at V and 0 bases at J, with 13 bases between the two ends. The CDR3 consists of 16 residues. Germline CDR1 LGHNA, CDR2 YNFKEQ.

The chain has TRBV5-1 and TRBJ2-3; no firm D call. CDR3 size: 14 residues. CDR1 is SGHRS, CDR2 YFSETQ, per germline. V lost 0 bases and J lost 6, with 11 bases in between. As DNA, the CDR3 is TGCGCCAGCAGCTTGGGTTCAAACAGTGATACGCAGTATTTT. The encoded protein is CASSLGSNSDTQYF.

The chain recombines TRBV6-1 with TRBJ2-4, with 8 bases matching TRBD2. Germline CDR1 and CDR2: MNHNS and SASEGT. Germline trimming cut 4 bases from V and 4 bases from J; bases unmatched to any gene: 9. The CDR3 extends over 16 amino acids. The chain's CDR3 is CASSVAAGEGKNIQYF. The CDR3 DNA sequence: TGTGCCAGCAGTGTTGCAGCGGGAGAAGGAAAAAACATTCAGTACTTC.

The rearrangement links TRBV10-1 to TRBJ1-1, with D possibly being TRBD1 (5 bases). The CDR3 consists of 13 residues. Trimming removed 8 bases at V and 5 bases at J, with 15 bases between. CDR1 is WNHNN, CDR2 SYGVQD, per germline (reference sequence). This chain's CDR3 is CASRAGLGTEAFF. In nucleotides, the CDR3 is TGCGCCAGCCGGGCAGGGCTGGGAACTGAAGCTTTCTTT.

V and J are TRBV29-1 and TRBJ1-4; D gene ambiguous. The CDR3 sequence is 14 residues long. The ends were cut back, 4 bases at V and 7 bases at J, with 16 bases in the middle. Per germline, CDR1 SQVTM and CDR2 ANQGSEA. This chain's CDR3 is CSVVPGADAEKLFF. Here the CDR3 DNA reads TGCAGCGTTGTTCCGGGAGCTGACGCTGAAAAACTGTTTTTT.

The chain uses TRBV9 and TRBJ1-1; tentative D call: TRBD1 (6 bases). This CDR3 region has 15 residues. Trimming stripped 1 base from V and 4 bases from J, with 14 bases between. Germline loops: CDR1 SGDLS, CDR2 YYNGEE. As DNA, the CDR3 is TGTGCCAGCAGCGTACCTTCCGGGGGGGCCACTGAAGCTTTCTTT. Protein: CASSVPSGGATEAFF.

This clone appeared a single time. This sequence joins TRBV19 and TRBJ2-1, with a possible D match to TRBD1 (5 bases). Looked up from germline, CDR1 is LNHDA and CDR2 is SQIVND (reference sequence). There are 16 residues in the CDR3. Deletions cut 1 base from V and 8 bases from J, with 18 bases between. CDR3 region: CASSIVFTGRQDEQFF. In DNA, the CDR3 is TGTGCCAGTAGTATAGTGTTCACAGGCCGGCAGGATGAGCAGTTCTTC.